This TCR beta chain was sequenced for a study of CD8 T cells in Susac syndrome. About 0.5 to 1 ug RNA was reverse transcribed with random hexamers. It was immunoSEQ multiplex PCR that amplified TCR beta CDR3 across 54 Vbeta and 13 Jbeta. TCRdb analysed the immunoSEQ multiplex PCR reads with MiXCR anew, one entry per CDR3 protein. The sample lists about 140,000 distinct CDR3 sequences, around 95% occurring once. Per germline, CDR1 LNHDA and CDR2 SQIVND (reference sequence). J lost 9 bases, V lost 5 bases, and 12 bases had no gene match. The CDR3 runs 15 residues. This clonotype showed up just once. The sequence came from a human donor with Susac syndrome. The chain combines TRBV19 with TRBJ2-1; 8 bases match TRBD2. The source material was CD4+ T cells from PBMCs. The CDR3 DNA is TGTGCCAGTAGTTTCCTCGGGACTAGTCGCGGTGAGCAGTTCTTC. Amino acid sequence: CASSFLGTSRGEQFF.